These T cell receptor beta chains were read from a single sample in a study of blood T cells in healthy people across ages. TCRdb redid the calling of the 5' RACE reads with MiXCR, one entry per CDR3 protein. The data contain 450,000 to 700,000 distinct CDR3 sequences, approximately 30% of them seen just once; the ten biggest clones take up approximately 17%. Sequencing input: blood. Every receptor here comes from a woman aged 70-85 years in good health. CDR3s include the opening cysteine and the closing phenylalanine or tryptophan. The D gene is left open where the match is weak. The size entry is marked missing in some rows and otherwise reads once, few, many or a size class.

CDR3	DNA	D	V	J	size
CATSDPGQGNTEAFF	TGTGCCACCAGTGATCCTGGACAGGGGAACACTGAAGCTTTCTTT	TRBD1	TRBV24-1	TRBJ1-1	NA
CASSALDRTNEKLFF	TGTGCCAGCAGTGCCTTAGACAGAACTAATGAAAAACTGTTTTTT	NA	TRBV6-1	TRBJ1-4	NA
CASSQGQVRAKNIQYF	TGTGCCAGCAGCCAAGGACAGGTTAGAGCCAAAAACATTCAGTACTTC	NA	TRBV3-1	TRBJ2-4	NA
CASSQDGGAKNIQYF	TGCGCCAGCAGCCAAGACGGGGGGGCCAAAAACATTCAGTACTTC	TRBD2	TRBV4-3	TRBJ2-4	NA
CASSFTSGDTQYF	TGTGCCAGCAGTTTCACTAGCGGCGATACGCAGTATTTT	TRBD2	TRBV7-2	TRBJ2-3	few
CASSPWTELGTQYF	TGTGCCAGCAGTCCCTGGACAGAGCTAGGGACCCAGTACTTC	NA	TRBV6-1	TRBJ2-5	few
CSALHPQRGMSGELFF	TGCAGTGCGCTCCATCCCCAGCGGGGGATGAGCGGGGAGCTGTTTTTT	TRBD2	TRBV20-1	TRBJ2-2	few
CSVELGTPSTDTQYF	TGCAGCGTTGAACTCGGGACCCCTAGCACAGATACGCAGTATTTT	NA	TRBV29-1	TRBJ2-3	NA
CASSQTDRVETQYF	TGTGCCAGCAGCCAAACCGACAGGGTGGAGACCCAGTACTTC	TRBD1	TRBV4-2	TRBJ2-5	NA
CASSRRNRDEQYF	TGTGCCAGCAGCCGCCGTAACAGGGACGAGCAGTACTTC	NA	TRBV12-3/TRBV12-4	TRBJ2-7	NA
CSASDSQGNNQPQHF	TGCAGTGCTAGTGACAGTCAGGGTAACAATCAGCCCCAGCATTTT	NA	TRBV20-1	TRBJ1-5	many
CASSSAKWVGTEAFF	TGTGCCAGCAGTTCCGCCAAATGGGTAGGCACTGAAGCTTTCTTT	NA	TRBV12-3/TRBV12-4	TRBJ1-1	NA
CSARSRTSGGETQYF	TGCAGTGCTAGATCCCGGACTAGCGGGGGTGAGACCCAGTACTTC	TRBD2	TRBV20-1	TRBJ2-5	few
CASSIRHLPRDYEQYF	TGTGCCAGTAGTATCAGACATCTTCCGCGGGATTACGAGCAGTACTTC	NA	TRBV19	TRBJ2-7	NA
CASRPSRTGVTQYF	TGTGCCAGCAGACCCAGTAGGACAGGGGTTACGCAGTATTTT	TRBD1	TRBV6-5	TRBJ2-3	NA
CASSLEGGQQPQHF	TGTGCCAGCAGCTTAGAGGGGGGGCAGCAGCCCCAGCATTTT	NA	TRBV7-2	TRBJ1-5	NA